Listed below are T cell receptor beta chains from one sample, sequenced in a study of cytotoxic CD8 clonotypes in ibrutinib-treated CLL. The protocol was immunoSEQ multiplex PCR, while the TCRdb copy is restricted to in-frame clones and leaves out a portion. The profile shows fewer than 400,000 clones, around 66% of them singletons. The input for sequencing was PBMCs, taken after 36 months of ibrutinib treatment. Source of these receptors: a human donor with chronic lymphocytic leukemia. CDR3s include the opening cysteine and the closing phenylalanine or tryptophan. D genes are given only for firm matches. Size is stated for part of the rows, as once, few or many counts, or as a class when the clone is expanded.

TGCAGCCATGACAGTAGCAATCAGCCCCAGCATTTT CSHDSSNQPQHF few 12 TRBV29-1 - TRBJ1-5
TGTGCCAGCAGCTATCTTCCAGTTTACACTAATGAAAAACTGTTTTTT CASSYLPVYTNEKLFF - 16 TRBV11-2 - TRBJ1-4
TGTGCCAGCAGTGTGGGCAGGGGGGATGGCTACACCTTC CASSVGRGDGYTF - 13 TRBV2 TRBD1 TRBJ1-2
TGTGCCAGCAGCCCTCAGGGGGGGTATCTGGAAGAGACCCAGTACTTC CASSPQGGYLEETQYF once 16 TRBV7-9 - TRBJ2-5
TGCAGCGTTGAAGGTACGGGGCAGGACTATGGCTACACCTTC CSVEGTGQDYGYTF - 14 TRBV29-1 - TRBJ1-2
TGCAGCGCCGTAGTTCTAGGGGCCCTGGGGGAGCAGTACTTC CSAVVLGALGEQYF - 14 TRBV29-1 - TRBJ2-7
TGTGCCAGCAGCAGCGGGACACACCTAGGAGAGACCCAGTACTTC CASSSGTHLGETQYF - 15 TRBV5-6 - TRBJ2-5
TGTGCCAGCAGCGTAGCGGGAGGGCCCTCCTACGAGCAGTACTTC CASSVAGGPSYEQYF - 15 TRBV9 TRBD2 TRBJ2-7
TGTGCCAGCACCCCAGGGTACGAGCAGTACTTC CASTPGYEQYF few 11 TRBV2 - TRBJ2-7
TGTGCCAGCAAGACGGACCTAGGACTAGCGGGAGGCTCCTACGAGCAGTACTTC CASKTDLGLAGGSYEQYF - 18 TRBV2 TRBD2 TRBJ2-7
TGTGCCAGCAGCGGTAGAGCGGGAGTCAACACCGGGGAGCTGTTTTTT CASSGRAGVNTGELFF - 16 TRBV9 TRBD2 TRBJ2-2
TGCAGTGCTCCGCAGGGGGCCGAGCAGTACTTC CSAPQGAEQYF few 11 TRBV20-1 TRBD1 TRBJ2-7
TGCGCCAGCAGCCACGGGCTCATGAACACTGAAGCTTTCTTT CASSHGLMNTEAFF - 14 TRBV4-1 - TRBJ1-1
TGTGCCAGCAGTGAACGGGGCTCGGGGACCGGGGAGCTGTTTTTT CASSERGSGTGELFF - 15 TRBV2 - TRBJ2-2
TGTGCCAGCCCCGCAGGGGACTCCTACAATGAGCAGTTCTTC CASPAGDSYNEQFF - 14 TRBV7-9 - TRBJ2-1
TGCGCCAGCAGCTGGATACCACAGGGATCCTTCTCCTACGAGCAGTACTTC CASSWIPQGSFSYEQYF - 17 TRBV5-1 - TRBJ2-7
TGTGCCAGCAGCTTAATAACCGATCCAGGGCAGTACTTC CASSLITDPGQYF - 13 TRBV11-2 - TRBJ2-7
TGTGCCACCAGCAAGGGACAGGCTATATACGAGCAGTACTTC CATSKGQAIYEQYF - 14 TRBV15 TRBD1 TRBJ2-7
TGCGCCAGCAGCTTGGGGGAGACAGGGCCAACTGGCTACACCTTC CASSLGETGPTGYTF - 15 TRBV5-1 TRBD1 TRBJ1-2
TGTGCCAGTACGTATATGGCGGATAATTCACCCCTCCACTTT CASTYMADNSPLHF few 14 TRBV19 - TRBJ1-6
TGTGCCAGCAGCCACGGACAGGGGGCGCTTGGCTACACCTTC CASSHGQGALGYTF - 14 TRBV7-2 TRBD1 TRBJ1-2
TGCGCCAGCAGTCTCGGTCTAGCGGGACCCTACGAGCAGTACTTC CASSLGLAGPYEQYF - 15 TRBV4-1 TRBD2 TRBJ2-7
TGTGCCAGCAGACGGACAGGGGTCCTCGAGCAGTACTTC CASRRTGVLEQYF - 13 TRBV2 TRBD1 TRBJ2-7
TGTGCCAGCAGCTCTCGGGACAGGGAAGAGCAGTACTTC CASSSRDREEQYF - 13 TRBV9 TRBD1 TRBJ2-7
TGTGCCAGCAGTTACTCTCCGAGCGGGACTACTGAAGCTTTCTTT CASSYSPSGTTEAFF - 15 TRBV6-5 - TRBJ1-1
TGTGCCAGCAGTGCGGGACAATTCCAAGAGACCCAGTACTTC CASSAGQFQETQYF once 14 TRBV28 - TRBJ2-5
TGTGCCACCACGGGGGAACCGAGCACAGATACGCAGTATTTT CATTGEPSTDTQYF once 14 TRBV15 - TRBJ2-3
TGTGCCAGCAGTCCCCGGGACTTCACCTACGAGCAGTACTTC CASSPRDFTYEQYF few 14 TRBV27 - TRBJ2-7